The rows below give T cell receptor beta chains drawn from one sample of a study of T cell responses to AZD1222 COVID-19 vaccine. The protocol was immunoSEQ multiplex PCR, while the TCRdb copy is restricted to in-frame clones and leaves out a portion. The repertoire holds about 130,000 clones, with around 90% as singletons. The specimen comprised peripheral blood, sampled on day 0 of AZD1222 vaccination. All receptors come from an adult in good health. CDR3s include the opening cysteine and the closing phenylalanine or tryptophan. The D gene is left open where the match is weak. For some rows the clone size is stated as once, few or many, or as a class when expanded; others skip it.

d_gene	abundance	v_gene	j_gene	CDR3aa	CDR3nt
NA	once	TRBV2	TRBJ2-2	CASSAENTGELFF	TGTGCCAGCAGTGCAGAGAACACCGGGGAGCTGTTTTTT
NA	NA	TRBV19	TRBJ2-1	CASSIRGGDEQFF	TGTGCCAGTAGTATCCGGGGTGGGGATGAGCAGTTCTTC
NA	NA	TRBV7-9	TRBJ2-7	CASSDVYEQYF	TGTGCCAGCAGCGACGTCTACGAGCAGTACTTC
NA	NA	TRBV27	TRBJ1-1	CASSAGGTEAFF	TGTGCCAGCAGTGCGGGGGGGACAGAAGCTTTCTTT
TRBD1	NA	TRBV5-6	TRBJ1-2	CASSGTVFYGYTF	TGTGCCAGCAGCGGGACAGTTTTCTATGGCTACACCTTC
NA	NA	TRBV27	TRBJ2-7	CASSLTGRGPYEQYF	TGTGCCAGCAGTTTAACTGGAAGGGGCCCCTACGAGCAGTACTTC
TRBD1	NA	TRBV11-3	TRBJ2-7	CASSQGVRSNEQYF	TGTGCCAGCAGCCAGGGGGTTAGGTCCAACGAGCAGTACTTC
NA	NA	TRBV5-1	TRBJ2-5	CASSPREGVAETQYF	TGCGCCAGCAGCCCCCGCGAAGGGGTTGCGGAGACCCAGTACTTC
NA	NA	TRBV18	TRBJ2-7	CASSPPWQGDEQYF	TGTGCCAGCTCACCACCGTGGCAGGGAGACGAGCAGTACTTC
TRBD1	NA	TRBV30	TRBJ2-3	CAWTPGGDTQYF	TGTGCCTGGACCCCAGGGGGAGATACGCAGTATTTT
TRBD1	NA	TRBV6-5	TRBJ1-3	CASSRTGISGNTIYF	TGTGCCAGCAGCCGGACAGGCATCTCTGGAAACACCATATATTTT
TRBD1	NA	TRBV4-1	TRBJ1-1	CASSHRDRGNTEAFF	TGCGCCAGCAGCCATCGGGACAGGGGTAACACTGAAGCTTTCTTT
NA	NA	TRBV3-1/TRBV3-2	TRBJ1-3	CASSPPGNTIYF	TGTGCCAGCAGCCCCCCTGGAAACACCATATATTTT
NA	NA	TRBV4-3	TRBJ2-7	CASSQQPISYEQYF	TGCGCCAGCAGCCAACAACCAATATCCTACGAGCAGTACTTC
NA	NA	TRBV6-4	TRBJ1-5	CASSDNDGEPQHF	TGTGCCAGCAGTGACAACGACGGCGAGCCCCAGCATTTT
NA	once	TRBV7-8	TRBJ1-3	CASSLVVTSSGNTIYF	TGTGCCAGCAGCTTAGTCGTCACTAGCTCTGGAAACACCATATATTTT
NA	few	TRBV11-1	TRBJ1-1	CASSLEDTEAFF	TGTGCCAGCAGCTTAGAGGACACTGAAGCTTTCTTT
TRBD1	NA	TRBV19	TRBJ2-3	CASSRTGDSADTQYF	TGTGCCAGTAGTCGGACAGGGGATTCTGCAGATACGCAGTATTTT
NA	NA	TRBV9	TRBJ2-1	CASSVVIGQEQFF	TGTGCCAGCAGCGTAGTAATCGGACAAGAGCAGTTCTTC
TRBD2	NA	TRBV2	TRBJ2-3	CASSGTSGRFVTQYF	TGTGCCAGCAGTGGGACTAGCGGGAGATTTGTTACGCAGTATTTT
NA	NA	TRBV11-3	TRBJ2-5	CASSGLGNQETQYF	TGTGCCAGCAGCGGCCTAGGGAATCAAGAGACCCAGTACTTC
NA	NA	TRBV2	TRBJ2-2	CASSGGQNTGELFF	TGTGCCAGCAGTGGGGGACAAAACACCGGGGAGCTGTTTTTT